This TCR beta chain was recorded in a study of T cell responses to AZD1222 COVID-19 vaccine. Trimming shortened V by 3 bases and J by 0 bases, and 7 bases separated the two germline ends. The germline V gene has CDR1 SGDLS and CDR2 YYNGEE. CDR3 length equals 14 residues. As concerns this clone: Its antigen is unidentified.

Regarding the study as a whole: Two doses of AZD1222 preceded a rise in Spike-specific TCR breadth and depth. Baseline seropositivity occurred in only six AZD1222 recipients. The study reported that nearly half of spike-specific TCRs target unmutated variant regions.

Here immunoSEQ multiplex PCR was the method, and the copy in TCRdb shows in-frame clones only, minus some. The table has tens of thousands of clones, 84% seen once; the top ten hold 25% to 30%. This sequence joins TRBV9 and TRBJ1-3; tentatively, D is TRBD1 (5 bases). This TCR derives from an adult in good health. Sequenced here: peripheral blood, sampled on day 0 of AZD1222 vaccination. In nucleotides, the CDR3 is TGTGCCAGCAGCGCGGGGGACTCTGGAAACACCATATATTTT. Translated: CASSAGDSGNTIYF. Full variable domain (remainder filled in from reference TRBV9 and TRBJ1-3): DSGVTQTPKHLITATGQRVTLRCSPRSGDLSVYWYQQSLDQGLQFLIQYYNGEERAKGNILERFSAQQFPDLHSELNLSSLELGDSALYFCASSAGDSGNTIYFGEGSWLTVV.